This T cell receptor (beta chain) was retrieved from a study of shared clonotypes between healthy human individuals. Study as a whole: Used for every donor were three CD4 naive, three CD4 memory, two CD8 naive and one CD8 memory plate. The study's findings and limits: Depth was large, yet rarefaction showed that sorted-subset sequencing was incomplete.

Germline V gene lookup returns CDR1 SGHRS and CDR2 YFSETQ. V lost 7 bases, J lost 4 bases, and 20 bases lay in between. This CDR3 comprises 15 residues. The donors, all of them Caucasian adults, lived in Nashville, Tennessee. Of note for this clone: Its target is not known.

Using immunoSEQ multiplex PCR, the repertoire was profiled, and TCRdb retains in-frame clones only, with some absent. The table records approximately 1,000,000 clones, 77% of them present only once. This clonotype originated in a man between 18 and 29 years old in good health. Some clones in this sample may be carry-over from other donors' samples. The genes are TRBV5-1 and TRBJ1-2, with D perhaps TRBD1 (5 bases). Input material: memory CD4+ T cells from PBMCs. The subset: CD45RA-negative fraction. The CDR3 bases are TGCGCCAGCTTCCATGGGGACGGTTCTCCCTATGGCTACACCTTC. The encoded protein is CASFHGDGSPYGYTF.